The rows below give T cell receptor beta chains drawn from one sample of a study of T cells in Graves' hyperthyroidism and ophthalmopathy. TCRdb re-called the multiplex PCR reads through MiXCR, storing one row per CDR3 protein. The table lists 200,000 to 250,000 distinct CDR3 sequences, roughly a sixth of them singletons. Sequencing used blood. The source of these receptors is a man aged 45-65 years with Graves' hyperthyroidism. Both conserved end residues are part of each CDR3. Each record gives: V gene, clone size, J gene, D gene, CDR3 length, CDR3 DNA, CDR3 protein. The D gene is left open where the match is weak. Only part of the rows carry a size: once, few, many, or a class if the clone is expanded.

>TRBV5-5|few|TRBJ2-2|TRBD1|15
TGTGCCAGCAGCCCGATGACAGGGGGCACCGGGGAGCTGTTTTTT
CASSPMTGGTGELFF
>TRBV27|few|TRBJ2-1|.|15
TGTGCCAGCGCTAGGGCGGGGCAATTTAGCGATGAGCAGTTCTTC
CASARAGQFSDEQFF
>TRBV12-5|many|TRBJ2-3|.|13
TGTGCTAGTGGTTCATCAGGGACAGATACGCAGTATTTT
CASGSSGTDTQYF
>TRBV2|many|TRBJ2-7|TRBD2|18
TGTGCCAGCAGTGAATTACTAGCGGGAGGGCCGTTGGACTACGAGCAGTACTTC
CASSELLAGGPLDYEQYF
>TRBV13|.|TRBJ2-3|.|19
TGTGCCAGCAGCTTAGGCCCAATAAAACTCGGGGTCACCACAGATACGCAGTATTTT
CASSLGPIKLGVTTDTQYF
>TRBV27|.|TRBJ2-1|TRBD1|15
TGTGCCAGCAGTTACGACAGGGGGTATTACAATGAGCAGTTCTTC
CASSYDRGYYNEQFF
>TRBV5-1|many|TRBJ2-1|TRBD2|15
TGCGCCAGCAGCACGACTAGCGGTTTGCACAATGAGCAGTTCTTC
CASSTTSGLHNEQFF
>TRBV4-1|.|TRBJ2-2|.|15
TGCGCCAGCAGCCAGGGATGGGGGGTCACCGGGGAGCTGTTTTTT
CASSQGWGVTGELFF
>TRBV27|few|TRBJ2-5|.|14
TGTGCCAGCGGCATGGGCAGAGGCCAAGAGACCCAGTACTTC
CASGMGRGQETQYF
>TRBV4-3|many|TRBJ1-4|TRBD1|16
TGCGCCAGCAGCCAAGACCGGACAGGGGAGCGCGAAAAACTGTTTTTT
CASSQDRTGEREKLFF
>TRBV5-6|.|TRBJ2-4|.|16
TGTGCCAGCAGCTTGGGGAAACTGAGATCCAAAAACATTCAGTACTTC
CASSLGKLRSKNIQYF
>TRBV20-1|many|TRBJ2-1|TRBD2|15
TGCAGTGCTAGTCTCGCTAGCGGAGAAAACAATGAGCAGTTCTTC
CSASLASGENNEQFF
>TRBV2|many|TRBJ1-1|TRBD1|14
TGTGCCAGCAGTCTGGGACAGGGTACCACTGAAGCTTTCTTT
CASSLGQGTTEAFF
>TRBV6-2/TRBV6-3|.|TRBJ1-3|.|15
TGTGCCAGCAGTTACAGTAAGAACTCTGGAAACACCATATATTTT
CASSYSKNSGNTIYF
>TRBV6-1|many|TRBJ2-7|.|14
TGTGCCAGCAGTCCCGAGAGCTTCCGGGGGGAGCAGTACTTC
CASSPESFRGEQYF
>TRBV6-1|.|TRBJ1-1|.|13
TGTGCCACCAACAAGGGGACGAACACTGAAGCTTTCTTT
CATNKGTNTEAFF
>TRBV5-1|.|TRBJ2-1|TRBD2|14
TGCGCCAGCAGCTTGGATCCTAGCGGGAATGAGCAGTTCTTC
CASSLDPSGNEQFF
>TRBV18|once|TRBJ2-7|TRBD1|15
TGTGCCAGCTCACCGGACAGGATTTTCTCCTACGAGCAGTACTTC
CASSPDRIFSYEQYF
>TRBV29-1|few|TRBJ2-6|.|16
TGCAGCGTTGAAGATCTTCGGAACTCTGGGGCCAACGTCCTGACTTTC
CSVEDLRNSGANVLTF
>TRBV5-1|.|TRBJ2-3|.|14
TGCGCCAGCAGACTTAATGGGGGAGCAGATACGCAGTATTTT
CASRLNGGADTQYF
>TRBV11-2|.|TRBJ2-1|TRBD2|16
TGTGCCAGCAGCCTACTCCCCAGCGGGAGTGGCTATGAGCAGTTCTTC
CASSLLPSGSGYEQFF
>TRBV7-2|.|TRBJ2-1|TRBD2|15
TGTGCCAGCAGCTATTGGACTAGCGGGAACAATGAGCAGTTCTTC
CASSYWTSGNNEQFF
>TRBV7-3|.|TRBJ2-1|TRBD2|18
TGTGCCAGCAGCTTAAATGCCGGACTAGCGGGGGGCGGGAATGAGCAGTTCTTC
CASSLNAGLAGGGNEQFF
>TRBV9|.|TRBJ1-5|.|20
TGTGCCAGCAGCGCGAAACAGGGCAGTCCAAGGATTTATAGCAATCAGCCCCAGCATTTT
CASSAKQGSPRIYSNQPQHF
>TRBV3-1|few|TRBJ2-1|TRBD2|15
TGTGCCAGCAGCCTTCCTAGCGGGAGCTACAATGAGCAGTTCTTC
CASSLPSGSYNEQFF
>TRBV7-9|many|TRBJ2-3|.|14
TGTGCCAGCGTAAAGGGGAGTAGCACAGATACGCAGTATTTT
CASVKGSSTDTQYF
>TRBV11-2|many|TRBJ2-7|TRBD2|15
TGTGCCAGCAGCTTAGAATGGACTAGCGGCTACGAGCAGTACTTC
CASSLEWTSGYEQYF
>TRBV6-1|many|TRBJ2-2|TRBD1|18
TGTGCCAGCAGTGAGAGGCCAGGGGGCGTGGTAAACACCGGGGAGCTGTTTTTT
CASSERPGGVVNTGELFF
>TRBV19|few|TRBJ1-1|.|12
TGTGCCAGTAGGTGGGCGTTAAATGAAGCTTTCTTT
CASRWALNEAFF
>TRBV12-3/TRBV12-4|.|TRBJ2-3|.|14
TGTGCCAGCAGTTTTTTCGGACAGTCCGATACGCAGTATTTT
CASSFFGQSDTQYF
>TRBV29-1|many|TRBJ1-1|TRBD1|12
TGCAGCGTCAGGGGGCGATACACTGAAGCTTTCTTT
CSVRGRYTEAFF
>TRBV11-3|few|TRBJ2-5|TRBD2|16
TGTGCCAGCAGCTTTAGGACTAGCGGGGCCCAAGAGACCCAGTACTTC
CASSFRTSGAQETQYF
>TRBV7-2|many|TRBJ1-5|.|15
TGTGCCAGCAGTTCCGACCCAGGAGGGAGTCAGCCCCAGCATTTT
CASSSDPGGSQPQHF
>TRBV11-2|many|TRBJ2-3|TRBD2|17
TGTGCCAGCAGCGAGGGACTAGCGGGAGGGGGTCTAGATACGCAGTATTTT
CASSEGLAGGGLDTQYF
>TRBV20-1|.|TRBJ1-5|.|13
TGCAGTGCTAGCGGGGGAGGTCATCAGCCCCAGCATTTT
CSASGGGHQPQHF
>TRBV7-6|few|TRBJ2-1|TRBD2|16
TGTGCCAGCAGCTTAGTTCGGCGGGAGGGTAACAATGAGCAGTTCTTC
CASSLVRREGNNEQFF
>TRBV27|many|TRBJ2-3|TRBD2|18
TGTGCCAGCAGTTTCGGGACTAGCGCGGCCCCCGGGGTGGATACGCAGTATTTT
CASSFGTSAAPGVDTQYF
>TRBV28|many|TRBJ2-1|TRBD2|15
TGTGCCAGCAGTTACAGTCGGGAGGGCCTTAATGAGCAGTTCTTC
CASSYSREGLNEQFF
>TRBV19|many|TRBJ1-5|.|13
TGTGCCAGTAGTGTGATTAGCAATCAGCCCCAGCATTTT
CASSVISNQPQHF
>TRBV3-1|many|TRBJ1-5|.|15
TGTGCCAGCAGCCACCGAACCTTCTCGTTCCAGCCCCAGCATTTT
CASSHRTFSFQPQHF
>TRBV27|.|TRBJ1-6|TRBD1|13
TGTGCCAGCCGACAGGGTCGGAATTCACCCCTCCACTTT
CASRQGRNSPLHF
>TRBV30|few|TRBJ1-2|TRBD1|13
TGTGCCTGGAGTGTTTCAAGGGGGCGCGGGTCCACCTTC
CAWSVSRGRGSTF
>TRBV7-9|few|TRBJ2-2|.|15
TGTGCCAGCAGCTGGGGCGTGGCTAACACCGGGGAGCTGTTTTTT
CASSWGVANTGELFF
>TRBV9|few|TRBJ2-2|.|16
TGTGCCAGCAGCCCCCGTGGGGGCGCGAACACCGGGGAGCTGTTTTTT
CASSPRGGANTGELFF
>TRBV30|many|TRBJ1-1|.|12
TGTGCCTGGAGTTTTATGAACACTGAAGCTTTCTTT
CAWSFMNTEAFF
>TRBV3-1|many|TRBJ2-7|TRBD2|14
TGTGCCAGCACCCTGAGCGGGAGGACGGGAGAGCAGTACTTC
CASTLSGRTGEQYF
>TRBV29-1|many|TRBJ1-4|TRBD1|13
TGCAGCGTTCTCGGACAGGGAGCTGAAAAACTGTTTTTT
CSVLGQGAEKLFF
>TRBV6-1|few|TRBJ2-2|.|14
TGTGCCAGCAGACGACTTATCAACACCGGGGAGCTGTTTTTT
CASRRLINTGELFF
>TRBV28|.|TRBJ2-1|TRBD1|16
TGTGCCAGCAGACCTGGGGACAGGGACAAGGACAATGAGCAGTTCTTC
CASRPGDRDKDNEQFF
>TRBV2|many|TRBJ2-1|TRBD1|15
TGTGCCAGCCTGGAGACAGGGGGGATCTACAATGAGCAGTTCTTC
CASLETGGIYNEQFF
>TRBV18|many|TRBJ1-1|TRBD1|15
TGTGCCAGCTCACCTCGACAGGGGATGAACACTGAAGCTTTCTTT
CASSPRQGMNTEAFF
>TRBV27|many|TRBJ1-5|TRBD1|15
TGTGCCAGCAGTAACGGACAGGGCCGGAATCAGCCCCAGCATTTT
CASSNGQGRNQPQHF